This T cell receptor (beta chain) was captured in a study of blood T cell repertoires in COVID-19. Overall study: There were acute and convalescent COVID-19 samples, and they came from the United States, Italy and Spain.

Looked up from germline, CDR1 is MDHEN and CDR2 is SYDVKM. The CDR3 runs to 15 residues. Trimming took 0 bases from V and 8 from J, leaving 11 bases between them. This table comes from immunoSEQ multiplex PCR, and its TCRdb copy is limited to in-frame clones, with some not included. The table includes about 210,000 clones, 80% to 85% detected once. The sequenced material came from PBMCs or T cells enriched from blood (not recorded which). The V and J genes are TRBV28 and TRBJ1-6; possibly TRBD1 for D (5 bases). The sequence was collected from a woman in her forties or fifties with acute COVID-19. CDR3: CASSLWADTDSPLHF. In DNA, the CDR3 is TGTGCCAGCAGTTTATGGGCGGACACCGATTCACCCCTCCACTTT.